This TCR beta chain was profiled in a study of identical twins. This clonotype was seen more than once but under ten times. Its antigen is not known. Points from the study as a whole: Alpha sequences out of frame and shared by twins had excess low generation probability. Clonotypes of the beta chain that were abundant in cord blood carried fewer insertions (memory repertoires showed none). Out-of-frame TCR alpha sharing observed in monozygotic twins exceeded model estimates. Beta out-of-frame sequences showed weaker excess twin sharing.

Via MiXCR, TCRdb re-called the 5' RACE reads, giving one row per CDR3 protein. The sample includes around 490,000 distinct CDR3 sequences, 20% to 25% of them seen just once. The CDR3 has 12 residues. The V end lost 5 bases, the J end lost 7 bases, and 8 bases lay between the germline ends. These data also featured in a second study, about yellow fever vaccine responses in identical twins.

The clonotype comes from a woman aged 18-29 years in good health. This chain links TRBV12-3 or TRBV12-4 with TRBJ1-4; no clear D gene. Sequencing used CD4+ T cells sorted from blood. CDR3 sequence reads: CASSRVPEKLFF. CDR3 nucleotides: TGTGCCAGCAGTAGGGTTCCTGAAAAACTGTTTTTT.